This T cell receptor beta chain stems from a study of OX40 agonist ivuxolimab in advanced cancers. V shed 8 bases and J shed 2 bases, with 5 bases lying between them. The CDR3 covers 11 residues. CDR1 and CDR2 from the germline V gene are MNHNS and SASEGT. TCRdb's copy holds only in-frame clones and misses some; the assay was immunoSEQ multiplex PCR. The repertoire holds around 88,000 clones, with about 90% as singletons. V is TRBV6-1 and J is TRBJ2-3; D is undetermined. Sample: CD4+ or CD8+ T cells sorted from blood, taken in a trial of the OX40 agonist ivuxolimab. This TCR was sampled from an adult with an advanced solid tumor such as melanoma, head and neck, liver or kidney cancer. CDR3 loop: CASGFTDTQYF. CDR3 nucleotide sequence: TGTGCCAGCGGGTTCACAGATACGCAGTATTTT.